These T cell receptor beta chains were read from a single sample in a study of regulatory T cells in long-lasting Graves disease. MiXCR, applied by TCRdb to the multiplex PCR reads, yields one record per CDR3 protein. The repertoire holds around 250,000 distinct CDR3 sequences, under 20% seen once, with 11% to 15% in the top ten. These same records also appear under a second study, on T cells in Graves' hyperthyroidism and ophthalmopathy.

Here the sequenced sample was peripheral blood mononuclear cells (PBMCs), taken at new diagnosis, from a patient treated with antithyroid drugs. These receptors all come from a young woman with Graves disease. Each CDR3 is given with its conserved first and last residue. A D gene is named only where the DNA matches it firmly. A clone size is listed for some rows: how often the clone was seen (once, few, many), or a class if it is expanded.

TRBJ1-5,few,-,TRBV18,CASSPQQPTLYNQPQHF,TGTGCCAGCTCCCCACAGCAGCCGACCCTTTACAATCAGCCCCAGCATTTT
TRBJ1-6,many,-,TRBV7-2,CASSLGPLSPLHF,TGTGCCAGCAGCTTAGGTCCATTATCACCCCTCCACTTT
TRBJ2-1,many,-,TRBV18,CASRDLAASDEQFF,TGTGCCAGCCGCGATCTGGCGGCCTCAGATGAGCAGTTCTTC
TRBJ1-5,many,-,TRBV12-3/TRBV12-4,CASSLAGIIQPQHF,TGTGCCAGCAGTTTAGCGGGTATCATACAGCCCCAGCATTTT
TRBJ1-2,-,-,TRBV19,CTSLDRGRSYGYTF,TGTACCAGTCTCGATAGAGGTCGGTCGTATGGCTACACCTTC
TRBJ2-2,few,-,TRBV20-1,CSARPTGTGELFF,TGCAGTGCTAGGCCGACTGGCACCGGGGAGCTGTTTTTT
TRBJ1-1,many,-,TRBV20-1,CSASGSTEAFF,TGCAGTGCTAGCGGTAGCACTGAAGCTTTCTTT
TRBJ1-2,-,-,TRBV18,CASSPSLDTF,TGTGCCAGCTCACCTAGTCTCGACACCTTC
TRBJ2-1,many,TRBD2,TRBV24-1,CATSDAGLAGVNEQFF,TGTGCCACCAGTGATGCCGGACTAGCGGGGGTGAATGAGCAGTTCTTC
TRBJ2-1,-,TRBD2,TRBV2,CASRAGLAGVNEQFF,TGTGCCAGCAGGGCGGGACTAGCGGGGGTCAATGAGCAGTTCTTC
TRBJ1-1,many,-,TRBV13,CASNLQGNTEAFF,TGTGCCAGCAACCTACAGGGAAACACTGAAGCTTTCTTT
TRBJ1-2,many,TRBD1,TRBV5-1,CASRTGTGDYGYTF,TGTGCCAGCAGGACCGGGACAGGGGACTATGGCTACACCTTC
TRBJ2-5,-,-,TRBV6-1,CASSDVQGLGTETQYF,TGTGCCAGCAGTGATGTACAGGGTCTTGGTACGGAGACCCAGTACTTC
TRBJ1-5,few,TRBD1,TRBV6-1,CASRPGTGEKPQHF,TGTGCCAGCAGGCCGGGGACAGGGGAGAAGCCCCAGCATTTT
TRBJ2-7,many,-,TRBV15,CATSRPRGVYHEQYF,TGTGCCACCAGCAGACCCAGAGGGGTCTACCACGAGCAGTACTTC
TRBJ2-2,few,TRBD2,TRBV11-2,CATGGLSTGELFF,TGTGCCACCGGGGGGTTGAGCACCGGGGAGCTGTTTTTT
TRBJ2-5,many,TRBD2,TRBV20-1,CSARVSGLGLAGGQETQYF,TGCAGTGCTAGAGTTTCCGGTTTGGGACTAGCGGGGGGTCAAGAGACCCAGTACTTC
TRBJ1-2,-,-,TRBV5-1,CASSLDPTFYGYTF,TGCGCCAGCAGCTTGGACCCTACCTTCTATGGCTACACCTTC
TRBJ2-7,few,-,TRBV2,CASNSNYEQCF,TGTGCCAGCAACAGCAACTACGAGCAGTGCTTC
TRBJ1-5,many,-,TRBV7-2,CASSLLGRAAGYQPQHF,TGTGCCAGCAGCTTATTGGGCAGGGCCGCGGGTTATCAGCCCCAGCATTTT
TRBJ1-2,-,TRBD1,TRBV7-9,CASSRSDRDYGYTF,TGTGCCAGCAGCCGGTCGGACAGGGACTATGGCTACACCTTC
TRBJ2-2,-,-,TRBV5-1,CASSRRAGEGGELFF,TGCGCCAGCAGCCGGCGGGCAGGGGAAGGCGGGGAGCTGTTTTTT
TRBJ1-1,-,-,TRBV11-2,CASSLEPLGTEAFF,TGTGCCAGCAGCTTAGAGCCACTGGGCACTGAAGCTTTCTTT
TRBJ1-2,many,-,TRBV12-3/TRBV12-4,CASSSPAGYTF,TGTGCCAGCAGTTCCCCCGCCGGCTACACCTTC
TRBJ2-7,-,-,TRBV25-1,CASSESGGGYEQYF,TGTGCCAGCAGTGAATCAGGGGGGGGCTACGAGCAGTACTTC
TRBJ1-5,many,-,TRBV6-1,CASSKGENQPQHF,TGTGCCAGCAGCAAGGGGGAAAATCAGCCCCAGCATTTT
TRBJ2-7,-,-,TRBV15,CATSRQGGTYEQYF,TGTGCCACCAGCAGACAGGGGGGGACCTACGAGCAGTACTTC
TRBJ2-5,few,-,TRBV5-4,CASSLDQRETQYF,TGTGCCAGCAGCTTGGACCAAAGGGAGACCCAGTACTTC
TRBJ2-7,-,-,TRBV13,CASSLDQGKNEQYF,TGTGCCAGCAGCTTAGACCAGGGGAAGAACGAGCAGTACTTC
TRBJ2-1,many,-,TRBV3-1,CASSQLASGAGEQFF,TGTGCCAGCAGTCAACTAGCTTCAGGGGCGGGTGAGCAGTTCTTC
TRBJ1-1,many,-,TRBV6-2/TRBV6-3,CASSYFRKGLSLAFF,TGTGCCAGCAGTTACTTCAGAAAGGGTCTGTCTTTAGCTTTCTTT
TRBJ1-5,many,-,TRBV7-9,CASSLSSSNQPQHF,TGTGCCAGCAGCTTAAGCAGTAGCAATCAGCCCCAGCATTTT
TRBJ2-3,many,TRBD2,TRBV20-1,CSGGGTSGGSGDTQYF,TGCAGCGGGGGAGGGACTAGCGGGGGTTCTGGAGATACGCAGTATTTT
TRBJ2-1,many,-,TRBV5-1,CASSLTSTAYNEQFF,TGCGCCAGCAGCTTAACCAGTACAGCATACAATGAGCAGTTCTTC
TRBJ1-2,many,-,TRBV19,CASRLDGITNYGYTF,TGTGCCAGTAGGCTGGACGGGATAACTAACTATGGCTACACCTTC
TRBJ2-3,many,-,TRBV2,CASSFRVATDTQYF,TGTGCCAGCAGCTTCAGGGTCGCCACAGATACGCAGTATTTT
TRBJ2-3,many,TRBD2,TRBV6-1,CASSDPASGVPDTQYF,TGTGCCAGCAGTGATCCGGCTAGCGGGGTTCCAGATACGCAGTATTTT
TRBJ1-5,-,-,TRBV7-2,CASSLVASGGASNQPQHF,TGTGCCAGCAGCTTAGTGGCTAGCGGGGGGGCCAGCAATCAGCCCCAGCATTTT
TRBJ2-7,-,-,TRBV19,CASSKGEPSSEQYF,TGTGCCAGTAGTAAAGGGGAACCCTCTAGCGAGCAGTACTTC
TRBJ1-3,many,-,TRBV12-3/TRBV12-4,CASSLAVAAGNTIYF,TGTGCCAGCAGTTTAGCGGTGGCAGCTGGAAACACCATATATTTT
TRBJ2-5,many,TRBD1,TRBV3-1,CASSRTGDRVETQYF,TGTGCCAGCAGCCGGACAGGGGATCGAGTAGAGACCCAGTACTTC
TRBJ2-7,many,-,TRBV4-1,CASSQVHRDYEQYF,TGCGCCAGCAGCCAAGTCCACAGAGACTACGAGCAGTACTTC
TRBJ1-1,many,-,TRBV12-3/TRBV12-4,CASSLEDTHTEAFF,TGTGCCAGCAGTTTGGAAGACACACACACTGAAGCTTTCTTT
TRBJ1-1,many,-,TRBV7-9,CASSLMWVGDTEAFF,TGTGCCAGCAGCTTAATGTGGGTAGGGGACACTGAAGCTTTCTTT
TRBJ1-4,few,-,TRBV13,CASSLGGYPNEKLFF,TGTGCCAGCAGCTTAGGTGGATACCCTAATGAAAAACTGTTTTTT
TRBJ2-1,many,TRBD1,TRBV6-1,CASPSLTGVYNEQFF,TGTGCCAGCCCGTCTCTGACAGGGGTGTACAATGAGCAGTTCTTC
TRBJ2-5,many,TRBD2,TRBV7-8,CASSFGLAETQYF,TGTGCCAGCAGCTTCGGACTAGCTGAGACCCAGTACTTC
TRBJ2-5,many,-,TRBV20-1,CSPGAGNQETQYF,TGCAGCCCGGGGGCGGGGAACCAAGAGACCCAGTACTTC